The 30 T cell receptor beta chains listed next were all sequenced from one sample in a study of T-cell memory formation after mild COVID-19. TCRdb recomputed calls from the 5' RACE reads with MiXCR, one row per CDR3 protein. The sample records 350,000 to 500,000 distinct CDR3 sequences, more than 15% being singletons. Sequencing was done on a sample of PBMCs or a T cell subset sorted from them (not recorded which). These receptor sequences come from a man aged 18 to 30 who had mild COVID-19 (a few samples of this study predate the infection). Cell type and time point are not known.

This rearrangement joins TRBV7-2 to TRBJ2-7; D is undetermined. The CDR3 covers 14 residues. Between the trimmed V and J ends, which lost 2 bases and 3 bases, there was a span of 11 bases. Germline CDR1 is SGHTA and CDR2 is FQGNSA. This CDR3 reads CASSLSQFNYEQYF. CDR3 sequence (DNA): TGTGCCAGCAGCTTAAGCCAGTTCAACTACGAGCAGTACTTC. The full variable domain, in which reference TRBV7-2 and TRBJ2-7 provide the parts outside the CDR3, is GAGVSQSPSNKVTEKGKDVELRCDPISGHTALYWYRQSLGQGLEFLIYFQGNSAPDKSGLPSDRFSAERTGGSVSTLTIQRTQQEDSAVYLCASSLSQFNYEQYFGPGTRLTVT.

The V call is TRBV6-2 or TRBV6-3, the J call TRBJ1-5; D call uncertain. Per the germline V gene, CDR1 is MNHEY and CDR2 is SVGEGT. Trimming removed 5 bases at V and 7 bases at J, with 12 bases between. The CDR3 consists of 13 residues. This CDR3 is CASSKRAGQPQHF. The CDR3 bases are TGTGCCAGCAGTAAAAGAGCAGGACAGCCCCAGCATTTT.

The rearrangement links TRBV18 to TRBJ1-6; TRBD1 aligns across 9 bases. The CDR3 length is 13 residues. The germline V gene encodes CDR1 KGHSH and CDR2 LQKENI. J was trimmed by 9 bases and V by 3 bases; bases with no gene match: 0. CDR3 DNA: TGTGCCAGCTCACCGGACAGGGGTTCACCCCTCCACTTT. Translated, it gives CASSPDRGSPLHF.

The gene calls are TRBV7-6 and TRBJ1-1; D may be TRBD1 (5 bases). The CDR3 covers 14 residues. The V end lost 0 bases, the J end lost 7 bases, and 12 bases lay between the germline ends. Germline lookup yields CDR1 SGHVS and CDR2 FNYEAQ. For the CDR3, the DNA is TGTGCCAGCAGCTTAGCCGGGACCCCGAATGAAGCTTTCTTT. It translates to CASSLAGTPNEAFF.

V and J are TRBV7-2 and TRBJ2-1; TRBD2 matches at 8 bases. Looked up from germline, CDR1 is SGHTA and CDR2 is FQGNSA. Losses at the gene ends were 1 base for V and 4 bases for J; bases not matched to a gene: 6. There are 16 residues in the CDR3. As DNA, the CDR3 is TGTGCCAGCAGCTTAGGGTCTAGCGGGCTTTACAATGAGCAGTTCTTC. Its translation is CASSLGSSGLYNEQFF.

This clonotype was recorded at least ten times. The V gene is TRBV7-8, the J gene TRBJ1-1; no definite D call. Looked up from germline, CDR1 is SGHVS and CDR2 is FQNEAQ. The CDR3 spans 11 residues. The V end was cut by 5 bases, the J end by 8 bases, with 9 bases between. CDR3 nucleotide sequence: TGTGCCAGCAGCCTAACGGCCGAAGCTTTCTTT. This translates into CASSLTAEAFF. Looking up the rest from reference TRBV7-8 and TRBJ1-1 gives the full variable domain: GAGVSQSPRYKVAKRGQDVALRCDPISGHVSLFWYQQALGQGPEFLTYFQNEAQLDKSGLPSDRFFAERPEGSVSTLKIQRTQQEDSAVYLCASSLTAEAFFGQGTRLTVV.

In its sample, this clonotype was seen many times. The chain recombines TRBV13 with TRBJ2-1; 7 nucleotides line up with TRBD1. The V segment lost 3 bases and the J segment 4 bases; nucleotides outside the gene matches: 9. Per germline, CDR1 PRHDT and CDR2 FYEKMQ (reference sequence). This CDR3 spans 16 amino acids. CDR3 protein: CASSFDPGTAYNEQFF. The CDR3 nucleotides are TGTGCCAGCAGCTTTGATCCCGGGACAGCATACAATGAGCAGTTCTTC.

This clonotype showed up just a few times. This chain uses TRBV7-2 with TRBJ2-1; D tentatively reads TRBD1 or TRBD2 (7 bases each). The CDR3 covers 17 residues. Between the trimmed V and J ends, which lost 5 bases and 3 bases, there was a span of 20 bases. Germline lookup yields CDR1 SGHTA and CDR2 FQGNSA. CDR3 coding DNA: TGTGCCAGCAGCCCCCGGGGAGGGGGCAGTGTCTACAATGAGCAGTTCTTC. This sequence encodes CASSPRGGGSVYNEQFF.

The gene calls are TRBV6-1 and TRBJ1-5, with a possible D match to TRBD1 (5 bases). This CDR3 spans 12 amino acids. Trimming took off 4 bases at V and 9 bases at J, with 10 bases between the two ends. CDR1 and CDR2 from the germline V gene are MNHNS and SASEGT. CDR3: CASSVGPAPQHF. CDR3 in DNA: TGTGCCAGCAGTGTGGGGCCCGCGCCCCAGCATTTT.

This clonotype has a count of ten or more. The V and J genes are TRBV15 and TRBJ2-3; 7 bases align to TRBD2. CDR3 length equals 14 residues. From germline, CDR1 is LNHNV and CDR2 YYDKDF (reference sequence). Trimming at V came to 4 bases and at J to 6 bases, leaving 7 bases not matched to a gene. Here the CDR3 reads CATSTRSRGDTQYF. The CDR3 nucleotides are TGTGCCACCAGCACCCGATCGCGGGGGGATACGCAGTATTTT.

This clonotype was seen a handful of times. This chain links TRBV4-1 with TRBJ2-2, with 10 bases identical to TRBD2. V gave up 3 bases and J gave up 4 bases; unmatched junction bases: 8. The CDR3 covers 17 residues. The germline gives CDR1 MGHRA, CDR2 YSYEKL. CDR3 region: CASSQGIAGGPTGELFF. The CDR3 nucleotides read TGCGCCAGCAGCCAGGGTATAGCGGGGGGACCCACCGGGGAGCTGTTTTTT.

This clonotype occurred a few times. The chain recombines TRBV28 with TRBJ1-5; unclear D gene. Trimming cost V 6 bases and J 0 bases, with 3 bases left between them. The CDR3 has 12 residues. CDR1 and CDR2 from the germline V gene are MDHEN and SYDVKM. CDR3 protein: CASSHSNQPQHF. For the CDR3, the DNA is TGTGCCAGCAGCCATAGCAATCAGCCCCAGCATTTT.

The chain links TRBV27 to TRBJ1-2; TRBD1 aligns across 9 bases. Germline V gene data show CDR1 as MNHEY and CDR2 as SMNVEV (reference sequence). CDR3 size: 13 residues. Trimming at V came to 5 bases and at J to 7 bases, leaving 5 bases not matched to a gene. The CDR3 protein is CASSLGQGSGYTF. The CDR3 DNA follows: TGTGCCAGCAGTCTCGGACAGGGGAGTGGCTACACCTTC.

The chain has TRBV4-1 and TRBJ1-1; TRBD1 agrees at 7 bases. The CDR3 length is 15 residues. Germline V gives CDR1 MGHRA, CDR2 YSYEKL. Germline trimming cut 4 bases from V and 4 bases from J; bases unmatched to any gene: 9. The CDR3 DNA reads as TGCGCCAGCAGCCTTCAGGGGGGTGGGGGCACTGAAGCTTTCTTT. This sequence encodes CASSLQGGGGTEAFF.

CDR3 coding DNA: TGTGCCAGCAGCCAACCAAACCCTCTGACAGGGGTTTGGCCGGAAAATGAAAAACTGTTTTTT. Protein product: CASSQPNPLTGVWPENEKLFF. V is TRBV3-1 and J is TRBJ1-4; 8 bases match TRBD1. V dropped 2 bases and J dropped 5; count of bases not matched to a gene: 22. Germline CDR1 and CDR2: LGHDT and YNNKEL (reference sequence). The CDR3 spans 21 residues.

This clonotype was observed a handful of times. The gene calls are TRBV7-2 and TRBJ1-2, with 9 bases that match TRBD1. Per the germline V gene, CDR1 is SGHTA and CDR2 is FQGNSA. This CDR3 spans 16 amino acids. With V trimmed by 0 bases and J by 7 bases, 9 bases remained unmatched. CDR3 amino acids: CASSLALTGGWSGYTF. The CDR3 DNA reads TGTGCCAGCAGCTTAGCCCTTACAGGGGGCTGGAGTGGCTACACCTTC. Variable domain in full (rest from reference TRBV7-2 and TRBJ1-2): GAGVSQSPSNKVTEKGKDVELRCDPISGHTALYWYRQSLGQGLEFLIYFQGNSAPDKSGLPSDRFSAERTGGSVSTLTIQRTQQEDSAVYLCASSLALTGGWSGYTFGSGTRLTVV.

This clonotype was seen only a few times. The rearrangement links TRBV6-2 or TRBV6-3 to TRBJ2-1, with TRBD2 matching over 10 bases. From germline, CDR1 is MNHEY and CDR2 SVGEGT. There are 15 residues in the CDR3. The V and J ends lost 10 bases and 5 bases, in that order; junction bases with no gene match: 11. The CDR3 nucleotides are TGTGCCAACTCGAAAGCGGGGGGGCCGAACAATGAGCAGTTCTTC. Protein product: CANSKAGGPNNEQFF.

The genes are TRBV27 and TRBJ2-2; TRBD2 is a possible D gene (5 bases). This CDR3 region has 16 residues. The V gene's germline CDR1 is MNHEY and CDR2 SMNVEV (reference sequence). Trimming shortened V by 5 bases and J by 0 bases, and 13 bases separated the two germline ends. The CDR3 spells CASSSRGLPNTGELFF. CDR3 DNA: TGTGCCAGCAGTAGCCGCGGGCTTCCGAACACCGGGGAGCTGTTTTTT.

As to this clonotype: One end of the junction does not line up with germline, which may come from a read error. V and J are TRBV6-1 and TRBJ1-5; D unresolved. Germline loops: CDR1 MNHNS, CDR2 SASEGT. The CDR3 runs 13 residues. The CDR3 coding sequence is TGTGCCAGCAGTGAAGCGAGGAATCAGCCCAAGCATTTT. Translating it yields CASSEARNQPKHF.

J is TRBJ1-2 and V is TRBV15; 8 nucleotides line up with TRBD1. The CDR3 runs 14 residues. V trimming: 2 bases; J trimming: 5 bases; junction bases outside the gene matches: 4. Germline lookup yields CDR1 LNHNV and CDR2 YYDKDF (reference sequence). The CDR3 coding sequence is TGTGCCACCAGCAGACAAGACAGGGGTTATGGCTACACCTTC. It codes for CATSRQDRGYGYTF. The whole variable domain, remainder taken from reference TRBV15 and TRBJ1-2, is DAMVIQNPRYQVTQFGKPVTLSCSQTLNHNVMYWYQQKSSQAPKLLFHYYDKDFNNEADTPDNFQSRRPNTSFCFLDIRSPGLGDTAMYLCATSRQDRGYGYTFGSGTRLTVV.

V is TRBV11-1 and J is TRBJ1-1, with 9 bases that match TRBD1. The CDR3 covers 15 residues. J lost 8 bases, V lost 4 bases, and 11 bases had no gene match. Germline CDR1 and CDR2: SGHAT and FQDESV (reference sequence). The CDR3 DNA reads TGTGCCAGCAGCTATCAACAGGGGGCGAACAAGGAAGCTTTCTTT. It yields the protein CASSYQQGANKEAFF.

A few counts support this clonotype. The chain couples TRBV7-9 to TRBJ2-2; 7 bases fit TRBD1. This CDR3 contains 15 residues. In germline, CDR1 is SEHNR, CDR2 FQNEAQ (reference sequence). V lost 2 bases, J lost 2 bases, and 2 bases stayed unmatched. CDR3 sequence reads: CASSLWDRNTGELFF. The CDR3 bases are TGTGCCAGCAGCTTATGGGACAGAAACACCGGGGAGCTGTTTTTT.

The CDR3 sequence is CSAYPLGRPGPGDTQYF. CDR3 DNA: TGCAGTGCCTACCCCCTGGGCAGGCCTGGGCCTGGGGATACGCAGTATTTT. V usage is TRBV20-1 and J usage is TRBJ2-3; D remains ambiguous. V gave up 6 bases and J gave up 6 bases, with 28 bases separating them. In germline, CDR1 is DFQATT, CDR2 SNEGSKA (reference sequence). The CDR3 spans 17 residues.

V is TRBV7-2 and J is TRBJ1-1; perhaps TRBD1 as D (5 bases). Deletions cut 5 bases from V and 1 base from J, with 11 bases between. CDR1 SGHTA and CDR2 FQGNSA come from the germline V gene. This CDR3 region has 14 residues. The CDR3 reads CASSIPTENTEAFF. DNA for the CDR3: TGTGCCAGCAGCATACCGACAGAGAACACTGAAGCTTTCTTT.

This clonotype was seen a few times. The V call is TRBV7-2, the J call TRBJ1-5, with D perhaps matching TRBD1 (5 bases). CDR3 length equals 16 residues. The V end lost 5 bases, the J end lost 2 bases, and 16 bases lay between the germline ends. Looked up from germline, CDR1 is SGHTA and CDR2 is FQGNSA. Written as DNA, the CDR3 is TGTGCCAGCAGCCCGGGGGGGGGTAGCGGCAATCAGCCCCAGCATTTT. Protein sequence: CASSPGGGSGNQPQHF.

This clonotype was counted only a few times. The rearrangement links TRBV11-2 to TRBJ1-6; D not certain. CDR1 is SGHAT, CDR2 FQNNGV, per germline. This CDR3 region has 15 residues. V lost 5 bases and J lost 6, with 14 bases in between. In DNA, the CDR3 is TGTGCCAGCAGCCTACAAACGGGATTTAATTCACCCCTCCACTTT. It codes for CASSLQTGFNSPLHF.

This clonotype showed up just a few times. This sequence joins TRBV28 and TRBJ1-4; 8 bases are shared with TRBD1. CDR1 is MDHEN, CDR2 SYDVKM, per germline. Trimming took 6 bases from V and 3 from J; bases not matched to a gene: 6. The CDR3 is 15 residues long. The CDR3 DNA is TGTGCCAGCAGCGGGATACAGGGGGCTAATGAAAAACTGTTTTTT. Amino acid sequence: CASSGIQGANEKLFF. The entire variable domain, with the rest obtained from reference TRBV28 and TRBJ1-4, is as follows: DVKVTQSSRYLVKRTGEKVFLECVQDMDHENMFWYRQDPGLGLRLIYFSYDVKMKEKGDIPEGYSVSREKKERFSLILESASTNQTSMYLCASSGIQGANEKLFFGSGTQLSVL.

The chain combines TRBV7-9 with TRBJ1-2; 11 nucleotides match TRBD1. Per germline, CDR1 SEHNR and CDR2 FQNEAQ (reference sequence). V dropped 5 bases and J dropped 3; count of bases not matched to a gene: 8. The CDR3 runs 16 residues. CDR3 sequence reads: CASSRTGGAEHYGYTF. The CDR3 bases are TGTGCCAGCAGCCGGACAGGGGGCGCAGAACACTATGGCTACACCTTC.

The chain has TRBV5-1 and TRBJ2-7; possibly TRBD1 for D (6 bases). V gave up 9 bases and J gave up 2 bases, with 18 bases separating them. CDR1 is SGHRS, CDR2 YFSETQ, per germline. The CDR3 sequence is 14 residues long. Here the CDR3 reads CATRRQASTYEQYF. Written as DNA, the CDR3 is TGCGCCACGCGACGACAGGCCAGTACCTACGAGCAGTACTTC.

There are a few counts of this clonotype. The V and J genes are TRBV4-1 and TRBJ1-6; tentatively, D is TRBD1 (5 bases). The V gene's germline CDR1 is MGHRA and CDR2 YSYEKL. V was cut by 1 base and J by 4 bases, with 8 bases left in between. The CDR3 has 15 amino acids. The CDR3 nucleotides read TGCGCCAGCAGCCAAGCGGGGGATTATAATTCACCCCTCCACTTT. Its protein is CASSQAGDYNSPLHF.